Included here is one T cell receptor (beta chain) sequence, with context. Its antigen is still unknown. Sequencing of TCR beta was performed on blood CD8+ T cells and on blood CD4+ T cells. The sample originates from a study of CD8 T cells in Susac syndrome. Study-level results: The study's TCR sequencing and HLA analysis drew on a certain number of individuals. That number was acknowledged as relatively small.

An amount of RNA that ranged from roughly 0.45 to 1 ug was reverse transcribed with random hexamers. Across 54 Vbeta and 13 Jbeta, TCR beta CDR3 was amplified with immunoSEQ multiplex PCR. Using its own MiXCR run on the immunoSEQ multiplex PCR reads, TCRdb lists one record per CDR3 protein. The data show 100,000 to 150,000 distinct CDR3 sequences, with more than 90% seen just once and 0.065% to 0.1% held by the top ten. V lost 4 bases to trimming and J lost 5 bases, with 9 bases between them. The length of the CDR3 is 12 residues. From germline, CDR1 is SGHRS and CDR2 YFSETQ. The J gene is TRBJ1-2, the V gene TRBV5-1; TRBD1 is a possible D gene (5 bases). Sequencing was carried out using CD4+ T cells from PBMCs. This sequence originates from a human donor in good health. The CDR3: CASSTEGYGYTF. In DNA, the CDR3 is TGCGCCAGCAGCACAGAGGGGTATGGCTACACCTTC.